A single sample is the source of the 8 T cell receptor beta chains below, sequenced in a study of blood T cell repertoires in COVID-19. The data were produced by immunoSEQ multiplex PCR, yet TCRdb's version contains in-frame clones alone and is incomplete. The sample has roughly 370,000 clones, about 87% seen once. The sequencing sample was made of PBMCs or T cells enriched from blood (not recorded which). These receptors all stem from a woman between 45 and 65 years old who had recovered from COVID-19.

The rearrangement uses TRBV4-1 and TRBJ2-2, with 9 bases aligning to TRBD1. With 4 bases clipped from V and 7 bases from J, the junction kept 7 bases outside the gene matches. The germline CDR1 and CDR2 sequences are MGHRA and YSYEKL. The CDR3 spans 15 residues. This CDR3 is CASSRGQGPSGELFF. The CDR3 bases are TGCGCCAGCAGCCGTGGACAGGGGCCGAGCGGGGAGCTGTTTTTT.

The chain is built from TRBV9 and TRBJ1-3, with 9 bases that match TRBD1. The CDR3 is 16 amino acids. Germline V gene lookup returns CDR1 SGDLS and CDR2 YYNGEE. Trimming took 2 bases from V and 3 from J; bases not matched to a gene: 6. CDR3 bases: TGTGCCAGCAGCGTGAGAACAGGGGGCAGTGGAAACACCATATATTTT. This encodes CASSVRTGGSGNTIYF. The whole variable domain, filled in from reference TRBV9 and TRBJ1-3, reads DSGVTQTPKHLITATGQRVTLRCSPRSGDLSVYWYQQSLDQGLQFLIQYYNGEERAKGNILERFSAQQFPDLHSELNLSSLELGDSALYFCASSVRTGGSGNTIYFGEGSWLTVV.

The V gene is TRBV28, the J gene TRBJ2-7; D possibly corresponds to TRBD1 (6 bases). Germline assignment: CDR1 MDHEN and CDR2 SYDVKM. The CDR3 is 11 amino acids. Trimming took off 3 bases at V and 9 bases at J, with 9 bases between the two ends. CDR3 loop: CASSFPQGQYF. The CDR3 nucleotides are TGTGCCAGCAGTTTCCCACAGGGGCAGTACTTC.

This chain uses TRBV28 with TRBJ2-7; D gene unclear. The V end lost 3 bases, the J end lost 1 base, and 10 bases lay between the germline ends. This CDR3 comprises 14 residues. Germline lookup yields CDR1 MDHEN and CDR2 SYDVKM. The CDR3 reads CASSLRQRSYEQYF. The CDR3 nucleotides read TGTGCCAGCAGTTTGCGTCAGCGATCCTACGAGCAGTACTTC.

The chain joins TRBV18 to TRBJ2-3; 7 bases line up with TRBD1. CDR1 and CDR2 from the germline V gene are KGHSH and LQKENI. The CDR3 runs 15 residues. J gave up 1 base and V 8 bases, and 9 bases lay outside the gene matches. The chain's CDR3 is CASRRQGLGTDTQYF. The CDR3 nucleotides read TGTGCCAGCCGCAGACAGGGATTGGGCACAGATACGCAGTATTTT.

V is TRBV18 and J is TRBJ1-4; no clear D gene. Trimming shortened V by 3 bases and J by 0 bases, and 8 bases separated the two germline ends. CDR1 and CDR2 from the germline V gene are KGHSH and LQKENI. This CDR3 is built from 15 residues. The CDR3: CASSPPPSTNEKLFF. The CDR3 nucleotides read TGTGCCAGCTCACCTCCTCCGTCAACTAATGAAAAACTGTTTTTT.

V usage is TRBV18 and J usage is TRBJ2-7; 9 nucleotides align to TRBD2. The germline gives CDR1 KGHSH, CDR2 LQKENI. Unmatched junction bases numbered 5, after V lost 2 bases and J lost 3 bases. This CDR3 has 15 residues. Here the CDR3 reads CASSPIAGDNYEQYF. The CDR3 DNA reads TGTGCCAGCTCACCAATAGCGGGGGACAACTACGAGCAGTACTTC. The variable domain in full, with the rest retrieved from reference TRBV18 and TRBJ2-7, is NAGVMQNPRHLVRRRGQEARLRCSPMKGHSHVYWYRQLPEEGLKFMVYLQKENIIDESGMPKERFSAEFPKEGPSILRIQQVVRGDSAAYFCASSPIAGDNYEQYFGPGTRLTVT.

The V and J genes are TRBV7-2 and TRBJ1-4, with no clear D. The V end lost 2 bases, the J end lost 8 bases, and 15 bases lay between the germline ends. CDR3 length: 15 amino acids. Germline values: CDR1 SGHTA, CDR2 FQGNSA. The chain's CDR3 is CASSLSVTRKEKLFF. The CDR3 coding sequence is TGTGCCAGCAGCTTATCCGTTACTAGAAAGGAAAAACTGTTTTTT.